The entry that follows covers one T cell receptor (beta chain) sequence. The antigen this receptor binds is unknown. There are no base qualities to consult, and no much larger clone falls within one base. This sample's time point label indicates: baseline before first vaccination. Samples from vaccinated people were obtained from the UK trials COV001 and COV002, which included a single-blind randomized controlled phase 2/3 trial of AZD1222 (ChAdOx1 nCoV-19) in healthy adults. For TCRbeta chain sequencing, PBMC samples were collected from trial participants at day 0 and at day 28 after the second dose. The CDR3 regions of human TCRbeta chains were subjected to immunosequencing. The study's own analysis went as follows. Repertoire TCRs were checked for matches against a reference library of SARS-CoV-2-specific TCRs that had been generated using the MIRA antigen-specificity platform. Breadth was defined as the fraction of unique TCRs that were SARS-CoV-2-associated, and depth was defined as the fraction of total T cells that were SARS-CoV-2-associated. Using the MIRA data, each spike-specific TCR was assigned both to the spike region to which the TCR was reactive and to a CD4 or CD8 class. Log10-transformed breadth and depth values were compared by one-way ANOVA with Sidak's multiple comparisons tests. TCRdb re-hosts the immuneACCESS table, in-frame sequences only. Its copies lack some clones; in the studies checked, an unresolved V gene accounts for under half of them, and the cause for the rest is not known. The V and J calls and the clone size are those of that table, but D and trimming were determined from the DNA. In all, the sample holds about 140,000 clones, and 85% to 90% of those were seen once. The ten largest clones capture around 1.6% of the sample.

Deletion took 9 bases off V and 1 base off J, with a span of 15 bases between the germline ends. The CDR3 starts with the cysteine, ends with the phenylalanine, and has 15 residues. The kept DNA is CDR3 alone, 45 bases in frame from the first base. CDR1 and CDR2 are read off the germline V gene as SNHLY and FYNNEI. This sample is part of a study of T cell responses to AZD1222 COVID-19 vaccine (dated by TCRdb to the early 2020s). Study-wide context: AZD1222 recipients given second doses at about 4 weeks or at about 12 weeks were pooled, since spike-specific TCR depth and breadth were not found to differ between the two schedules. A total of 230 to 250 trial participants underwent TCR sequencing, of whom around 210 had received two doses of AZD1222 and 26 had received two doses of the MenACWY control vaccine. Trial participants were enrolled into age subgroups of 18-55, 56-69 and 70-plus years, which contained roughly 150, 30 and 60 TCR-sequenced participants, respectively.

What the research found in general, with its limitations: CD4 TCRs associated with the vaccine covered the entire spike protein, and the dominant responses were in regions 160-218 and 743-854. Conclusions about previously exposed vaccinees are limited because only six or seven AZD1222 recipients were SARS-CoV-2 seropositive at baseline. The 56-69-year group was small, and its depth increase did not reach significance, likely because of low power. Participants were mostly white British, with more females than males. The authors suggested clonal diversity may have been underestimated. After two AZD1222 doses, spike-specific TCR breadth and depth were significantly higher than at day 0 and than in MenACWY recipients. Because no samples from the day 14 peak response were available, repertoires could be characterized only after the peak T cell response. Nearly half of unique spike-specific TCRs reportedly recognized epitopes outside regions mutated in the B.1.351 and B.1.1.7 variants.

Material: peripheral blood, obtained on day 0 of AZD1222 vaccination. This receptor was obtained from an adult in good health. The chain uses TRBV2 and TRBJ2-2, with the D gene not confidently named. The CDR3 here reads CASRSLWGNTGELFF. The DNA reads TGTGCCAGTAGGAGCCTCTGGGGGAACACCGGGGAGCTGTTTTTT.